This T cell receptor beta chain emerged from a study of response to subunit inactivated influenza vaccine (dated by TCRdb to 2016 to 2019). Describing the broader study: Deep quantitative T cell receptor repertoire profiling was used in the study to track responses to a trivalent subunit inactivated influenza vaccine. What the authors observed across the whole study: It was suggested by the authors that each seasonal influenza vaccination may recruit only a limited number of new T cells.

To prepare the library, RT-PCR was applied. Instrument used: Illumina HiSeq 2500. In-frame beta chains were kept once TCRdb had trimmed the public reads at Q25 with fastp and called clones with MiXCR. Records with the same CDR3 protein are collapsed into one entry carrying the most frequent genes and DNA. The sample yields some 500,000 distinct CDR3 sequences; roughly 23% were counted once. The top ten clonotypes cover around 1.8% of the sample. To note about this clonotype: Its specific antigen is unknown. Qualities for individual bases were not recorded, and no much larger clone is one base off.

CDR1 and CDR2 (SNHLY, FYNNEI) derive from the germline V gene. Trimming removed 6 bases from V and 12 bases from J, leaving 18 bases between the germline ends. Taken from cysteine to phenylalanine, the CDR3 has 13 residues. Kept here is only the CDR3 DNA, which spans 39 bases and is read in frame from base 1. The V and J segments used are TRBV2 and TRBJ2-1, with a tentative D gene TRBD1 over 6 matching bases. The source is a man over 45 who received an inactivated influenza vaccine. Donor details come from another sample of the same person, matched by shared clones. The sequenced sample was CD4+ T cells sorted from PBMCs, obtained about 5 days after vaccination. The CDR3 is CASRYTGPVMQFF. The nucleotides read TGTGCCAGCAGGTACACAGGGCCGGTAATGCAGTTCTTC.